This T cell receptor (beta chain) was sequenced during a study of siplizumab effects on memory and regulatory T cells. CDR3 size: 15 residues. Germline V lookup: CDR1 SGHTA, CDR2 FQGNSA. V shed 5 bases and J shed 3 bases, with 14 bases lying between them. Sequencing was performed with immunoSEQ multiplex PCR; in TCRdb, only in-frame clones are kept and a portion is missing. The sample includes about 110,000 clones, approximately 92% of them seen just once. Sequenced material: CD4+ T cells sorted from blood. The J gene is TRBJ2-1, the V gene TRBV7-2, with a possible D match to TRBD1 (6 bases). The sequence was obtained from a human donor in good health. The chain's CDR3 is CASSTSGGHYNEQFF. The CDR3 DNA reads as TGTGCCAGCAGCACCTCTGGGGGCCACTACAATGAGCAGTTCTTC.